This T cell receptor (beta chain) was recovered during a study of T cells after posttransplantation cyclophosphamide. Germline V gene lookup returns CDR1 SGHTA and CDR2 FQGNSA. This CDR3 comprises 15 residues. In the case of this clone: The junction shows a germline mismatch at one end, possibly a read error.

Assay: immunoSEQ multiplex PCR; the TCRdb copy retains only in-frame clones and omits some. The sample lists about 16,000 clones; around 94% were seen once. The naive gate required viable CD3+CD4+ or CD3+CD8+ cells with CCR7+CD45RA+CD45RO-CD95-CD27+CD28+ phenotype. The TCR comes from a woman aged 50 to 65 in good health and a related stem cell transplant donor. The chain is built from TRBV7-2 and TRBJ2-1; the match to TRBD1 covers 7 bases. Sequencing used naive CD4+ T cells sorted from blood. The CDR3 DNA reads TGTGCCAGCAGCTTAGACAGGGGCTCCCACAATGAGCAGTTCTTC. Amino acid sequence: CASSLDRGSHNEQFF.